The sequence of this TCR beta chain was determined in a study of blood T cell repertoires in COVID-19. Study-level information: The United States, Italy and Spain provided the acute and convalescent COVID-19 samples. PBMCs, B-cell-depleted T cells, or T cells provided the cDNA or gDNA that made up the material.

The table came from immunoSEQ multiplex PCR; TCRdb's copy has only in-frame clones and leaves some out. The table has around 200,000 clones, about 87% seen once. Study members were between roughly 18 and 100 years old and lived in 20 to 30 US regions. Clinical histories supplied by participants themselves formed the basis of cohort assignment. Trimming cost V 1 base and J 6 bases, with 18 bases left between them. Germline V gene lookup returns CDR1 GTSNPN and CDR2 SVGIG (reference sequence). The CDR3 contains 15 residues. The chain recombines TRBV30 with TRBJ1-2, with D unclear. Material: PBMCs or T cells enriched from blood (not recorded which). This TCR was recovered from a man aged 25-45 years who had recovered from COVID-19. The CDR3 DNA is TGTGCCTGGAGTGCAGCAGGTCCGGCCCCGAATGGCTACACCTTC. Encoded protein: CAWSAAGPAPNGYTF.